This T cell receptor (beta chain) is from a study of T cell changes during pregnancy in multiple sclerosis. Method: immunoSEQ multiplex PCR; TCRdb's copy keeps in-frame clones and lacks some. The sample has approximately 100,000 clones, just over 90% seen once; the top ten hold about 3.5%. The CDR3 sequence is 15 residues long. The J segment lost 3 bases and the V segment lost 0 bases, leaving 4 bases of the junction unmatched. The germline V gene encodes CDR1 SGDLS and CDR2 YYNGEE. This sequence originates from a female donor with multiple sclerosis, enrolled in a pregnancy study. Sequencing was performed on peripheral blood, taken after pregnancy. This rearrangement joins TRBV9 to TRBJ2-5; TRBD1 aligns across 8 bases. The CDR3 reads CASSVGTGWEETQYF. The CDR3 DNA reads TGTGCCAGCAGCGTAGGGACAGGGTGGGAAGAGACCCAGTACTTC.